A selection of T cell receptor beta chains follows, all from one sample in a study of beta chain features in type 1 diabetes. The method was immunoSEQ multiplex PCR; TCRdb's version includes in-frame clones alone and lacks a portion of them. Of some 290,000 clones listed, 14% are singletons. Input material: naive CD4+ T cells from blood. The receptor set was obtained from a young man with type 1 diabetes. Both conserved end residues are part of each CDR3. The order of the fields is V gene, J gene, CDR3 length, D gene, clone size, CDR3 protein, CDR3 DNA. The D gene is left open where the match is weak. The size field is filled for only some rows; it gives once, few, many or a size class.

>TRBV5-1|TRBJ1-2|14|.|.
CASSYRGRSDGYTF
TGCGCCAGCAGCTACCGGGGAAGGTCGGACGGCTACACCTTC
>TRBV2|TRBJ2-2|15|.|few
CASSSLGRTTGELFF
TGTGCCAGCAGTTCCTTGGGGAGGACCACCGGGGAGCTGTTTTTT
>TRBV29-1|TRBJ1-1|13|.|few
CSVVKTADTESFF
TGCAGCGTCGTAAAAACCGCGGACACTGAATCTTTCTTT
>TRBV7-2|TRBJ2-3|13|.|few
CASLLDWADTQYF
TGTGCCAGCCTACTAGATTGGGCAGATACGCAGTATTTT
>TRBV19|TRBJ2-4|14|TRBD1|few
CASSSTGSKNIQYF
TGTGCCAGTAGTTCGACAGGGAGCAAAAACATTCAGTACTTC
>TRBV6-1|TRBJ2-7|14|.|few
CASSAPDSPYEQYF
TGTGCCAGCAGTGCCCCGGACAGTCCTTACGAGCAGTACTTC
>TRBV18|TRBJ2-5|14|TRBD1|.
CASSPWDRAETQYF
TGTGCCAGCTCGCCTTGGGACAGGGCGGAGACCCAGTACTTC
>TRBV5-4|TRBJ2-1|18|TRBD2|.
CASSLASGISGPWDEQFF
TGTGCCAGCAGCTTGGCTAGCGGGATTTCGGGCCCATGGGATGAGCAGTTCTTC
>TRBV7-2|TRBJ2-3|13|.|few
CASTRDFGDTQYF
TGTGCCAGCACCCGGGACTTTGGGGATACGCAGTATTTT
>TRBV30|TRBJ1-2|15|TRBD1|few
CAWRGTVAVWDGYTF
TGTGCCTGGAGAGGGACAGTGGCCGTTTGGGATGGCTACACCTTC
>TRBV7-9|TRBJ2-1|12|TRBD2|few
CTSGSGYNEQFF
TGTACGAGCGGGAGCGGGTACAATGAGCAGTTCTTC
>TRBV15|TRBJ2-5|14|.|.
CATSRDRAQETQYF
TGTGCCACCAGCAGAGACAGGGCCCAAGAGACCCAGTACTTC